These T cell receptor beta chains were read from a single sample in a study of post-analysis software for immune sequencing data. Using its own MiXCR run on the PCR reads, TCRdb lists one record per CDR3 protein. This table has roughly 600,000 distinct CDR3 sequences, roughly two fifths appearing once. The sequencing input was blood. Receptor source: a girl under 18 with multiple sclerosis. CDR3s include the opening cysteine and the closing phenylalanine or tryptophan. D genes are given only for firm matches. The size field is filled for only some rows; it gives once, few, many or a size class.

size	V	D	J	DNA	CDR3
NA	TRBV5-1	NA	TRBJ2-3	TGCGCCAGCAGCTTGGTAGGTAGCACAGGTACGCAGTATTTT	CASSLVGSTGTQYF
NA	TRBV28	NA	TRBJ2-5	TGTGCCAGCACCGGGAGTGGGGAGACCCAGTACTTC	CASTGSGETQYF
NA	TRBV20-1	NA	TRBJ2-5	TGCAGTGCGGAATCGTTCGGTCCATACCAAGAGACCCAGTACTTC	CSAESFGPYQETQYF
NA	TRBV6-1	TRBD1	TRBJ2-1	TGTGCCAGCACTAAAACCCCGGGACAGGGTGGTTATGAGCAGTTCTTC	CASTKTPGQGGYEQFF
NA	TRBV6-2/TRBV6-3	NA	TRBJ2-3	TGTGCCAGCAGTTACGGGACCAGCACAGATACGCAAAACTTT	CASSYGTSTDTQNF
NA	TRBV20-1	NA	TRBJ1-2	TGCAGTGCTAGAAGACCGGTCGATGGCTACACCTTC	CSARRPVDGYTF
few	TRBV7-2	NA	TRBJ2-6	TGTGCCAGCAGCTATCAGGGTACGAAGGGGGCCAACGTCCTGACTTTC	CASSYQGTKGANVLTF
NA	TRBV3-1	TRBD2	TRBJ2-5	TGTGCCAGCAGCCAAGATGGCCGGGCGGGGGAGCAGTACTTC	CASSQDGRAGEQYF
NA	TRBV11-2	TRBD1	TRBJ1-4	TGTGCCAGCAGCACGTCGACAGGGGAAAAACTGTTTTTT	CASSTSTGEKLFF
NA	TRBV29-1	TRBD2	TRBJ2-3	TGCAGCGTAAAGACTAGCGGAAACACAGATACGCAGTATTTT	CSVKTSGNTDTQYF
NA	TRBV20-1	TRBD2	TRBJ2-7	TGCAGTGCTAGAGATACCCAGCGGGGAGGTTACGAGCAGTACTTC	CSARDTQRGGYEQYF
NA	TRBV2	TRBD1	TRBJ2-5	TGTGCCAGCATCCACGAGAGCTCAGGGGGCTTTGGCGATGAGCAGTACTTC	CASIHESSGGFGDEQYF
few	TRBV29-1	NA	TRBJ2-3	TGCAGCGTTTCACAGGAAAGGGCGCAGTATTTT	CSVSQERAQYF
NA	TRBV4-2	NA	TRBJ1-1	TGTGCCAGCAGCCAAGATTTCGTTGCGGCTTTCTTT	CASSQDFVAAFF
NA	TRBV12-3/TRBV12-4	TRBD2	TRBJ2-1	TGTGCCAGCAGTTTTAGCGGGAGGGCGGGGGAGCAGTTCTTC	CASSFSGRAGEQFF
NA	TRBV5-1	NA	TRBJ2-7	TGCGTCAGCAGCTTGGGCGGAGGAGCCTACGAGCAGTACTTC	CVSSLGGGAYEQYF
NA	TRBV12-3/TRBV12-4	NA	TRBJ2-7	TGTGCCAGCAGCAGAGGACAGAGCTCCTACAATGAGCAGTACTTC	CASSRGQSSYNEQYF
few	TRBV6-5	NA	TRBJ2-1	TGTGCCAGCAGTGCGCCGGGACTTGTATACAATGAGCAGTTCTTC	CASSAPGLVYNEQFF